The present entry profiles one TCR beta chain with its context. The entry originates in a study of blood T cell repertoires in COVID-19. The germline CDR1 and CDR2 sequences are SGHTA and FQGTGA. The CDR3 contains 13 residues. V was clipped by 1 base and J by 11 bases, with 14 bases between them. Libraries were prepared by immunoSEQ multiplex PCR; TCRdb keeps only in-frame clonotypes and omits some of them. This table has approximately 72,000 clones, around 85% appearing once. V gene TRBV7-3 combines with J gene TRBJ1-1; D is possibly TRBD1 (6 bases). What was sequenced was peripheral blood. The clonotype was recovered from a woman aged 80 or over with active or convalescent COVID-19. The CDR3 coding sequence is TGTGCCAGCAGCTTAAACGGGGGGCTTAATGCTTTCTTT. Its translation: CASSLNGGLNAFF.